Reported below is one T cell receptor (beta chain). Trimming cost V 4 bases and J 4 bases; bases outside gene matches: 8. The germline gives CDR1 SGHRS, CDR2 YFSETQ. The CDR3 has 15 amino acids. This sample was taken from a study of blood T cell repertoires in COVID-19. Study background: Samples representing acute and convalescent COVID-19 were sourced from the United States, Italy and Spain. PBMCs, B-cell-depleted T cells, or T cells provided the cDNA or gDNA that made up the material.

Per the authors' pipeline: Reference gene primer amplification yielded estimated nucleated cell counts. Clones were sequenced by immunoSEQ multiplex PCR, and TCRdb holds only the in-frame ones, with some missing. For V, J and clone size, that table is used; D and trimming come from the DNA. The sample contains some 350,000 clones, around 83% of which appear only once. The specimen sequenced was peripheral blood. The chain joins TRBV5-1 to TRBJ1-2, with TRBD1 identical over 9 bases. The TCR originated in a man aged 30-40 years with active or convalescent COVID-19. The CDR3 coding sequence is TGCGCCAGCAGCGACTTACAGGGGGCTGTCTATGGCTACACCTTC. Translating gives CASSDLQGAVYGYTF. The full variable domain, completed using reference TRBV5-1 and TRBJ1-2, is KAGVTQTPRYLIKTRGQQVTLSCSPISGHRSVSWYQQTPGQGLQFLFEYFSETQRNKGNFPGRFSGRQFSNSRSEMNVSTLELGDSALYLCASSDLQGAVYGYTFGSGTRLTVV.